The sequence of this T cell receptor beta chain was determined in a study of CD8 T cells in ankylosing spondylitis (dated by TCRdb to 2017 to 2019). Some background on the complete study: The study set out to find disease-linked TCR variants by profiling T cell receptor beta repertoires in ankylosing spondylitis patients and healthy donors. The full study cohort comprised some 27 ankylosing spondylitis patients and 110 or so healthy donors. Peripheral blood was sampled, and synovial fluid was additionally collected from ankylosing spondylitis patients.

Trimming costs V 3 bases and J 0 bases, and their ends lie 9 bases apart. The CDR3 runs 13 amino acids, cysteine and phenylalanine included. CDR3 DNA is the only sequence kept; it has 39 bases, read in frame from the first base. For CDR1 and CDR2, the germline V gene (reference sequence) lists DFQATT and SNEGSKA. Instrument used: Illumina HiSeq 2500. Quantitative 5'-RACE with molecular barcodes was the method used to prepare the TCR beta libraries. As for how the authors treated the data: A new computational method based on a probabilistic model of VDJ rearrangement was used to identify disease-linked TCR variants. Starting from the raw public reads, TCRdb applied fastp trimming at Q25, assembled clones with MiXCR and retained in-frame beta chains. A single entry per CDR3 protein holds the most common genes and DNA from its merged rows. The V and J calls here are based on TCRdb, not the publication. The sample table records more than 300,000 distinct CDR3 sequences; roughly 11% of these occur just once. The ten most abundant clones make up roughly 9% of the sample.

Of note for this clonotype: Its antigen is not yet known. Nothing much larger sits one base from this clone, and base qualities are not available.

The full study reports these points: A TCR beta motif of several highly homologous amino acid variants appeared characteristic of blood from ankylosing spondylitis patients. According to the report, matched synovial fluid samples from ankylosing spondylitis patients were significantly enriched for the disease-linked clones. A CD8+ phenotype was shown by the disease-linked clones, which were found at relatively low frequencies in peripheral blood. Some TCR beta motif variants had previously been reported in synovial fluid and blood of reactive arthritis patients, which suggested common disease-initiation mechanisms.

The V and J segments used are TRBV20-1 and TRBJ2-7; the D gene identity is not certain. Sequenced input: blood, either unsorted or a sorted T cell fraction (not recorded which). The receptor comes from a female donor with ankylosing spondylitis or in good health (not recorded which). The nucleotides are TGCAGTGCTAGGGGGATTAGCTCCTACGAGCAGTACTTC. Protein translation: CSARGISSYEQYF.